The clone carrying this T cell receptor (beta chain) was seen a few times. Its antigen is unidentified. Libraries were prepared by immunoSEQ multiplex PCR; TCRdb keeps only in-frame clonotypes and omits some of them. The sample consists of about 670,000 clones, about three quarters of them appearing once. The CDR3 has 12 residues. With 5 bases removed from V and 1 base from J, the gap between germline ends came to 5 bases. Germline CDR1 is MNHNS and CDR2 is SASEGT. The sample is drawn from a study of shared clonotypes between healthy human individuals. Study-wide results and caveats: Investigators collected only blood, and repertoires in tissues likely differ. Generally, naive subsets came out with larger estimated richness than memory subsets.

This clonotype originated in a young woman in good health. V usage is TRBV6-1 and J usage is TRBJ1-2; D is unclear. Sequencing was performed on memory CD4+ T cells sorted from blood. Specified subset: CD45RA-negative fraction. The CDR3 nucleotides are TGTGCCAGCAGTCCAAATAACTATGGCTACACCTTC. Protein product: CASSPNNYGYTF.